This is a list of T cell receptor beta chains from one sample in a study of PD-1 and CTLA-4 blockade in melanoma. Some clones are missing from TCRdb's copy, which holds only in-frame ones; the method was immunoSEQ multiplex PCR. This table holds about 32,000 clones, about 88% found once. This material consisted of CD8+ T cells from peripheral blood, taken from a patient given anti-PD-1 treatment. Receptors were obtained from a human donor with melanoma. Each CDR3 is given with its conserved first and last residue. The D gene is left open where the match is weak. Only some rows state a clone size, as once, few, many or a class for expanded clones.

NA TRBJ2-5 once TRBV5-8 CASSRGTAVGETQYF TGTGCCAGCAGCCGGGGGACCGCAGTCGGAGAGACCCAGTACTTC
NA TRBJ2-7 NA TRBV7-9 CASSRGQVEQYF TGTGCCAGCAGCCGGGGACAAGTCGAGCAGTACTTC
TRBD1 TRBJ1-1 NA TRBV3-1/TRBV3-2 CASSQGQGSNTEAFF TGTGCCAGCAGCCAAGGACAGGGATCGAACACTGAAGCTTTCTTT
NA TRBJ2-1 NA TRBV3-1/TRBV3-2 CASSQGPDREGNEQFF TGTGCCAGCAGCCAGGGGCCGGACAGGGAGGGCAATGAGCAGTTCTTC
NA TRBJ2-6 NA TRBV15 CATSRVKGTGANVLTF TGTGCCACCAGCAGAGTAAAGGGGACCGGGGCCAACGTCCTGACTTTC
NA TRBJ2-1 NA TRBV19 CASSPPQGGIVANEQFF TGTGCCAGTAGTCCCCCACAGGGCGGGATTGTCGCTAATGAGCAGTTCTTC
TRBD2 TRBJ2-7 few TRBV9 CASGAGGNEQYF TGTGCCAGCGGGGCGGGGGGTAACGAGCAGTACTTC
TRBD1 TRBJ1-4 NA TRBV2 CASWDRPNEKLFF TGTGCCAGCTGGGACAGACCTAATGAAAAACTGTTTTTT
NA TRBJ2-7 once TRBV11-2 CASSPTVGFYEQYF TGTGCCAGCAGCCCCACAGTGGGATTCTACGAGCAGTACTTC
TRBD1 TRBJ2-7 few TRBV6-5 CASSLRTGSSYEQYF TGTGCCAGCAGTCTTAGGACAGGGTCCTCCTACGAGCAGTACTTC
NA TRBJ1-6 NA TRBV7-9 CASSLGGGLNSPLHF TGTGCCAGCAGCTTAGGTGGGGGTCTTAATTCACCCCTCCACTTT
NA TRBJ1-1 NA TRBV10-3 CAITGTLNTEAFF TGTGCCATCACCGGGACGCTTAACACTGAAGCTTTCTTT
NA TRBJ1-1 NA TRBV6-2/TRBV6-3 CASSFHRDMNTEAFF TGTGCCAGCAGCTTTCACAGGGACATGAACACTGAAGCTTTCTTT
NA TRBJ2-7 NA TRBV5-6 CASSLGRSTYEQYF TGTGCCAGCAGCTTGGGCCGCAGTACCTACGAGCAGTACTTC
NA TRBJ2-7 NA TRBV3-1/TRBV3-2 CASSQDWQGIYEQYF TGTGCCAGCAGCCAAGATTGGCAGGGAATCTACGAGCAGTACTTC
NA TRBJ1-1 NA TRBV13 CASSSAHGGTEAFF TGTGCCAGCAGCTCCGCCCACGGGGGCACTGAAGCTTTCTTT
NA TRBJ1-1 NA TRBV29-1 CSDRGENTEAFF TGCAGCGATAGGGGCGAGAACACTGAAGCTTTTTTT
NA TRBJ2-3 NA TRBV11-2 CASRPPGGRTDTQYF TGTGCCAGCAGGCCCCCCGGCGGCCGCACAGATACGCAGTATTTT
NA TRBJ1-6 NA TRBV27 CASSFRQISYNSPLHF TGTGCCAGCAGTTTTAGGCAGATCTCCTATAATTCACCCCTCCACTTT
NA TRBJ1-1 NA TRBV28 CASQGPDTEAFF TGTGCCAGCCAAGGCCCGGACACTGAAGCTTTCTTT
TRBD2 TRBJ2-7 once TRBV18 CASSPGTSGGSEQYF TGTGCCAGCTCACCCGGGACTAGCGGGGGAAGTGAGCAGTACTTC
NA TRBJ2-2 NA TRBV6-5 CASSLGTNTGELFF TGTGCCAGCAGTCTCGGGACTAACACCGGGGAGCTGTTTTTT
TRBD1 TRBJ1-2 few TRBV10-1 CASTNCRGNYGYTF TGCGCCAGCACCAATTGCAGGGGGAACTATGGCTACACCTTC
NA TRBJ1-5 NA TRBV6-1 CASSETDYSNQPQHF TGTGCCAGCAGTGAGACGGATTATAGCAATCAGCCCCAGCATTTT
TRBD2 TRBJ2-1 NA TRBV30 CAWSSLAGVRDEQFF TGTGCCTGGAGCTCTCTAGCGGGGGTGAGGGATGAGCAGTTCTTC
NA TRBJ2-3 NA TRBV6-5 CASRTYGRAGDTQYF TGTGCCAGCAGAACATATGGACGGGCCGGCGATACGCAGTATTTT
NA TRBJ2-7 NA TRBV27 CASKHAGQIYEQYF TGTGCCAGCAAACACGCCGGGCAGATCTACGAGCAGTACTTC
NA TRBJ2-7 NA TRBV27 CASSLAGNDEQYF TGTGCCAGCAGTTTAGCGGGTAACGACGAGCAGTACTTC
NA TRBJ1-1 NA TRBV9 CASSIRDTFTEAFF TGTGCCAGCAGCATAAGGGACACCTTCACTGAAGCTTTCTTT
NA TRBJ2-2 NA TRBV7-8 CASSLLKNTGELFF TGTGCCAGCAGCTTACTGAAGAACACCGGGGAGCTGTTTTTT
NA TRBJ1-1 NA TRBV30 CAWMPDARGTEAFF TGTGCCTGGATGCCGGATGCGAGAGGGACTGAAGCTTTCTTT
NA TRBJ2-7 medium-sized TRBV4-1 CASSQDRNLKTYEQYF TGCGCCAGCAGCCAAGATAGGAATCTAAAAACCTACGAGCAGTACTTC
NA TRBJ2-7 NA TRBV6-1 CASSDGNSYEQYF TGTGCCAGCAGTGATGGAAACTCCTACGAGCAGTACTTC
NA TRBJ2-3 NA TRBV27 CASTRGGITDTQYF TGTGCCAGCACCAGGGGGGGGATCACAGATACGCAGTATTTT
TRBD2 TRBJ2-1 NA TRBV5-1 CASSQTSSNEQFF TGCGCCAGCAGCCAGACTAGCAGCAATGAGCAGTTCTTC
NA TRBJ2-5 NA TRBV7-2 CASSLVDYPETQYF TGTGCCAGCAGCTTAGTAGACTACCCAGAGACCCAGTACTTC
NA TRBJ1-1 medium-sized TRBV19 CASMVVQDTEAFF TGTGCCAGTATGGTCGTACAGGACACTGAAGCTTTCTTT
NA TRBJ2-3 NA TRBV6-5 CASRPGPYITDTQYF TGTGCCAGCAGACCAGGACCGTATATTACAGATACGCAGTATTTT
NA TRBJ2-7 few TRBV10-3 CAISISGGLTHEQYF TGTGCCATCAGTATCTCCGGCGGCCTAACCCACGAGCAGTACTTC
TRBD2 TRBJ2-2 NA TRBV18 CASSPPSGRNTGELFF TGTGCCAGCTCACCTCCTAGCGGGCGGAACACCGGGGAGCTGTTTTTT
NA TRBJ1-1 NA TRBV7-6 CASSPRINPNTEAFF TGTGCCAGCAGCCCTAGAATAAATCCAAACACTGAAGCTTTCTTT
NA TRBJ1-2 NA TRBV6-5 CASTKGGTNYGYTF TGTGCCAGCACCAAGGGGGGAACTAACTATGGCTACACCTTC
TRBD1 TRBJ1-2 NA TRBV6-1 CASNTGGLYYTF TGTGCCAGCAATACAGGGGGTTTATACTACACCTTC